This is a list of T cell receptor beta chains from one sample in a study of blood T cells in healthy people across ages. Each CDR3 protein gets one entry after TCRdb re-called the 5' RACE reads with MiXCR. The data contain about 1.1 million distinct CDR3 sequences, around two fifths of them singletons. Input material: blood. The source of these receptors is a young man in good health. CDR3s leave out the opening cysteine and the closing phenylalanine or tryptophan.

>TRBV4-3|TRBJ2-7
AGSQDTGYSSYEQY
>TRBV12-3/TRBV12-4|TRBJ2-7
ASSFRSSGGGHEQY
>TRBV4-2|TRBJ1-4
ASSQGTVQGENLF
>TRBV29-1|TRBJ1-1
SVEEGLNTEAF
>TRBV29-1|TRBJ2-1
SVFRTAISSYNEQF
>TRBV7-9|TRBJ1-6
ASSLESIDNSPLH
>TRBV6-1|.
ASRTGFDYEQY
>TRBV10-3|TRBJ1-1
AIRSDRGGGTEAF
>TRBV10-3|TRBJ1-2
AISVPGQKTYGYT
>TRBV28|TRBJ2-5
ASSFRGQRTGARETQY
>TRBV20-1|TRBJ1-2
SARDDRVTGYT
>TRBV12-3/TRBV12-4|TRBJ2-5
ASSTPGGETQY
>TRBV7-6|TRBJ1-1
ASSLSPKENTEAF
>TRBV7-3|TRBJ2-3
ASSLDEAGGTSTDTQY
>TRBV28|TRBJ2-7
ASSPIRAGQGASSLKSYEQY
>TRBV7-9|TRBJ1-1
ASRPLGTEAF
>TRBV28|TRBJ1-1
ASSLRNEAF
>TRBV20-1|TRBJ2-1
SAREWGVSHNEQF
>TRBV5-1|TRBJ2-3
ASRLRTQKTRTDTQY
>TRBV5-1|.
AGSRAVAKYEQY
>TRBV27|TRBJ2-5
ASSWIWEQETQY
>TRBV12-3/TRBV12-4|TRBJ1-1
ASGRGGYTEAF
>TRBV30|TRBJ1-1
AWSGGGNTEAF
>TRBV6-2/TRBV6-3|TRBJ1-2
ASRDRTVNGYT
>TRBV7-3|TRBJ2-1
ASSAYSGGAVYNEQF
>TRBV7-2|.
ASSLDANNEQY
>TRBV5-1|TRBJ2-7
ASSLGLPPNEQY
>TRBV12-3/TRBV12-4|TRBJ1-6
ASSRPSGTGVTPLH
>TRBV10-2|TRBJ2-1
ASSVTPTSGDDNEQF
>TRBV20-1|TRBJ2-1
SARDRPYNEQF
>TRBV12-3/TRBV12-4|TRBJ2-5
ASSDGGQETQY
>TRBV7-9|TRBJ1-1
ASSLVREAF
>TRBV20-1|TRBJ1-1
SAREAGRDTEAF
>TRBV7-9|TRBJ1-5
ASSLSFGQDLYSNQPQH
>TRBV2|TRBJ2-6
ASTTGISGANVLT
>TRBV29-1|TRBJ2-1
SVRTSGGSSEQF
>TRBV6-2/TRBV6-3|TRBJ2-1
ASSAPGTSYEQF
>TRBV3-1|TRBJ1-1
ASSLDRGASTEAF
>TRBV12-3/TRBV12-4|TRBJ1-4
ASSPYRGSNEKLF
>TRBV12-3/TRBV12-4|TRBJ1-1
ASSLGSGRGEAF
>TRBV12-3/TRBV12-4|TRBJ1-6
ASSLAQAERSPLH
>TRBV7-8|TRBJ2-7
ARSLGIGHYEQY
>TRBV4-3|TRBJ1-1
ASSQVGRGNTEAF
>TRBV7-9|TRBJ1-1
ASRPTGAEAF
>TRBV6-5|TRBJ2-1
ASSYSVRGSEQF
>TRBV4-3|TRBJ2-7
ASSRRTGRYEQY
>TRBV20-1|TRBJ2-3
SAGAEASTDTQY
>TRBV7-9|TRBJ2-7
ASSSTNRQPISYEQY
>TRBV6-6|TRBJ1-2
ASNNNGETGDYGYT
>TRBV5-1|TRBJ2-1
ASSGYQDNEQF
>TRBV10-3|TRBJ2-1
AISEGGTKYKF
>TRBV5-1|TRBJ2-3
ASSKGERTDTQY
>TRBV7-2|TRBJ1-1
ASSAPGTGAEAF
>TRBV20-1|TRBJ1-1
SATGPNTEAF
>TRBV4-3|TRBJ1-2
ASSQGAPGQNGYT
>TRBV6-2/TRBV6-3|TRBJ1-2
ASSYPDYGYT
>TRBV9|TRBJ2-7
ASSANFWTLYEQY
>TRBV5-6|TRBJ2-4
ASSSFSGGVAKNIQY
>TRBV5-5|TRBJ2-3
ASSVDQGIDTQY
>TRBV7-9|TRBJ2-3
VSSLRDGGIGTQY